What follows are 9 T cell receptor beta chains derived from one specimen sequenced in a study of blood T cell repertoires in COVID-19. Here immunoSEQ multiplex PCR was the method, and the copy in TCRdb shows in-frame clones only, minus some. The repertoire has fewer than 500,000 clones, 80% to 90% of them found once; the top ten carry 4% to 5.5%. The sequencing input was peripheral blood. These receptors originate from a young woman with acute or convalescent COVID-19.

The chain recombines TRBV5-4 with TRBJ2-7, with 10 bases aligning to TRBD2. The CDR3 runs 17 residues. Germline trimming cut 0 bases from V and 5 bases from J; bases unmatched to any gene: 11. Germline-derived CDR1 and CDR2 are SGHNT and YYREEE (reference sequence). The CDR3 DNA is TGTGCCAGCAGCTTGGGGGTTGTAGCGGGGGGTCTCAACGAGCAGTACTTC. Protein: CASSLGVVAGGLNEQYF.

The gene calls are TRBV3-1 (or the pseudogene TRBV3-2) and TRBJ2-3; TRBD2 agrees at 8 bases. The germline V gene has CDR1 LGHDT and CDR2 YNNKEL (reference sequence). The CDR3 totals 19 residues. V dropped 2 bases and J dropped 2; count of bases not matched to a gene: 15. For the CDR3, the DNA is TGTGCCAGCAGCCAAAAGTTCCCCGAGCGGGGGCTCTACACAGATACGCAGTATTTT. This encodes CASSQKFPERGLYTDTQYF.

This clone was counted only a few times. This chain connects TRBV5-5 to TRBJ2-1; D gene ambiguous. The germline V and J ends were trimmed by 2 bases and 7 bases, with 10 bases remaining between them. The CDR3 contains 13 residues. Germline V CDR1 and CDR2: SGHKS, YYEKEE (reference sequence). The CDR3 DNA sequence: TGTGCCAGCAGCTTACTTTCACTTAATGAGCAGTTCTTC. This translates into CASSLLSLNEQFF.

The chain is built from TRBV6-5 and TRBJ2-2; 11 positions match TRBD1. Germline CDR1 reads MNHEY; CDR2 reads SVGAGI. This CDR3 spans 15 amino acids. V shed 5 bases and J 7 bases; nucleotides not matched to a gene: 6. CDR3 sequence (DNA): TGTGCCAGCAGTACCCGGACAGGGGGCGTCGGGGAGCTGTTTTTT. Translation: CASSTRTGGVGELFF.

This clone occurred once. In DNA form, the CDR3 reads TGTGCCAGCAGTGATCGGGGAACCGGGACTAGAACCGGGGAGCTGTTTTTT. Translation gives CASSDRGTGTRTGELFF. The chain carries TRBV2 and TRBJ2-2; 8 nucleotides match TRBD2. Germline V gene sequence: CDR1 SNHLY, CDR2 FYNNEI. This CDR3 comprises 17 residues. After removal of 3 bases from V and 5 bases from J, the junction contained 11 bases not matched to a gene.

J is TRBJ1-4 and V is TRBV9; D is perhaps TRBD1 (5 bases). Germline CDR1 reads SGDLS; CDR2 reads YYNGEE. Trimming left V 1 base short and J 7 bases short, with 8 bases between. This CDR3 spans 13 amino acids. In DNA form, the CDR3 reads TGTGCCAGCAGCGTAAGCGGGGGTGAAAAACTGTTTTTT. Translating it yields CASSVSGGEKLFF.

This sequence joins TRBV2 and TRBJ1-6; no clear D gene. Trimming left V 2 bases short and J 13 bases short, with 9 bases between. The germline CDR1 and CDR2 sequences are SNHLY and FYNNEI. The CDR3 runs 12 residues. CDR3 bases: TGTGCCAGCAGTGAAAACGGTACGCCCCTCCACTTT. Translation gives CASSENGTPLHF.

V and J are TRBV4-1 and TRBJ1-2, with D possibly being TRBD1 (6 bases). The V and J ends lost 2 bases and 6 bases respectively, with 16 bases between them. There are 15 residues in the CDR3. In germline, CDR1 is MGHRA, CDR2 YSYEKL. CDR3 residues: CASSQRTDGFDGYTF. The CDR3 DNA reads TGCGCCAGCAGCCAACGGACAGACGGATTCGATGGCTACACCTTC.

J is TRBJ2-1 and V is TRBV7-2; 9 bases fit TRBD2. The CDR3 spans 16 residues. The ends lost 4 bases at V and 4 bases at J; junction bases unmatched: 8. Per germline, CDR1 SGHTA and CDR2 FQGNSA. CDR3: CASSSSASGVYNEQFF. The CDR3 nucleotides read TGTGCCAGCAGCTCGTCGGCTAGCGGGGTGTACAATGAGCAGTTCTTC.